The 23 T cell receptor beta chains given below trace back to one sample, sequenced in a study of regulatory T cells in long-lasting Graves disease. Time point meaning: newly diagnosed GD, antithyroid drugs for less than 3 months. The TCR library was prepared using RNA isolated from PBMCs. Sequencing libraries for TCR beta were prepared with iRepertoire HTBI primers and Arm-PCR of CDR3 regions. A single record per CDR3 protein comes from TCRdb applying MiXCR to the multiplex PCR reads. The sample carries roughly 520,000 distinct CDR3 sequences, around 12% recorded once. This sample was shared with a second study, whose subject was T cells in Graves' hyperthyroidism and ophthalmopathy.

This material consisted of peripheral blood mononuclear cells (PBMCs), taken at new diagnosis, from a patient treated with antithyroid drugs. The receptors were sampled from a woman aged 25 to 39 with Graves disease.

This rearrangement joins TRBV20-1 to TRBJ2-7; TRBD2 aligns across 16 bases. V was pared by 5 bases and J by 2 bases, with 3 bases of the junction left unmatched. In germline, CDR1 is DFQATT, CDR2 SNEGSKA (reference sequence). This CDR3 comprises 15 residues. The CDR3 reads CSARGTSGRAYEQYF. The CDR3 DNA follows: TGCAGTGCTCGTGGGACTAGCGGGAGGGCCTACGAGCAGTACTTC.

To note about this clonotype: This may stem from a read error, because a much larger clone lies one nucleotide away. This chain connects TRBV20-1 to TRBJ2-5; D perhaps matches TRBD1 (5 bases). With 6 bases removed from V and 4 bases from J, the gap between germline ends came to 21 bases. The CDR3 extends over 15 amino acids. The germline V gene has CDR1 DFQATT and CDR2 SNEGSKA (reference sequence). The CDR3 DNA is TGCAGTGCGAGCCTCGCACCGCAGGGTCGAGAGACCCAGTACTTC. Its translation is CSASLAPQGRETQYF.

This clonotype was seen at least ten times. The chain combines TRBV12-3 or TRBV12-4 with TRBJ1-4; D might be TRBD1 (5 bases). The germline V and J ends were trimmed by 5 bases and 1 base, with 8 bases remaining between them. CDR3 size: 14 residues. For the CDR3, the DNA is TGTGCCAGCAGTGGGGGTCAAACTAATGAAAAACTGTTTTTT. Translating it yields CASSGGQTNEKLFF.

The chain uses TRBV28 and TRBJ2-1; D is uncertain. Per germline, CDR1 MDHEN and CDR2 SYDVKM. Trimming took off 3 bases at V and 5 bases at J, with 8 bases between the two ends. CDR3 length equals 13 residues. The DNA for the CDR3 is TGTGCCAGCAGTTTCCCCGTACACAATGAGCAGTTCTTC. Translating it yields CASSFPVHNEQFF. Filled out from reference TRBV28 and TRBJ2-1, the complete variable domain reads DVKVTQSSRYLVKRTGEKVFLECVQDMDHENMFWYRQDPGLGLRLIYFSYDVKMKEKGDIPEGYSVSREKKERFSLILESASTNQTSMYLCASSFPVHNEQFFGPGTRLTVL.

The V gene is TRBV5-6, the J gene TRBJ2-7; 8 positions match TRBD1. The trim removed 4 bases at V and 2 bases at J, leaving 8 bases unmatched. Germline V gene lookup returns CDR1 SGHDT and CDR2 YYEEEE. The CDR3 totals 15 residues. CDR3 sequence: CASSDRGIIPYEQYF. The DNA of the CDR3 is TGTGCCAGCAGCGACAGGGGAATTATCCCCTACGAGCAGTACTTC.

This clonotype has ten or more counts. The chain carries TRBV3-1 and TRBJ2-4; D call uncertain. The CDR3 sequence is 13 residues long. V was shortened by 1 base and J by 3 bases, with 4 bases between the two germline ends. The germline CDR1 and CDR2 sequences are LGHDT and YNNKEL (reference sequence). The CDR3 here is CASSQALKNIQYF. CDR3 in DNA: TGTGCCAGCAGCCAAGCTCTCAAAAACATTCAGTACTTC.

On this clonotype itself: This may come from a read error, since a much larger clone is one base off. The chain recombines TRBV5-1 with TRBJ1-3; TRBD1 agrees at 7 bases. The CDR3 sequence is 14 residues long. The V gene's germline CDR1 is SGHRS and CDR2 YFSETQ. As DNA, the CDR3 is TGCGCCAGCAGCGCGACAGGGCAAGGAAACACCATATCTTTT. Residues: CASSATGQGNTISF.

This clonotype showed up just a few times. CDR3 amino acids: CASSPRHSPLHF. CDR3 in DNA: TGTGCCAGCAGCCCCCGCCATTCACCCCTCCACTTT. The genes are TRBV7-2 and TRBJ1-6; D gene ambiguous. V lost 5 bases and J 8 bases, leaving 7 bases between the germline ends. Germline loops: CDR1 SGHTA, CDR2 FQGNSA. This CDR3 is built from 12 residues. The variable domain in full, with the rest retrieved from reference TRBV7-2 and TRBJ1-6, is GAGVSQSPSNKVTEKGKDVELRCDPISGHTALYWYRQSLGQGLEFLIYFQGNSAPDKSGLPSDRFSAERTGGSVSTLTIQRTQQEDSAVYLCASSPRHSPLHFGNGTRLTVT.

The V gene is TRBV3-1, the J gene TRBJ2-1; a possible D gene is TRBD2 (6 bases). The germline CDR1 and CDR2 sequences are LGHDT and YNNKEL (reference sequence). The V end was cut by 3 bases, the J end by 8 bases, with 11 bases between. The CDR3 sequence is 13 residues long. The CDR3 coding sequence is TGTGCCAGCAGCCAGGAAGGACTACATGAGCAGTTCTTC. Residues: CASSQEGLHEQFF.

The chain is built from TRBV5-6 and TRBJ2-7; a possible D gene is TRBD1 (6 bases). Germline assignment: CDR1 SGHDT and CDR2 YYEEEE. This CDR3 has 18 residues. Deletions cut 3 bases from V and 2 bases from J, with 24 bases between. The CDR3 sequence: CASSYATQGPYITYEQYF. The DNA for the CDR3 is TGTGCCAGCAGCTATGCCACTCAGGGGCCCTATATAACCTACGAGCAGTACTTC.

This chain joins TRBV7-2 and TRBJ2-7, with unresolved D. Germline V gene sequence: CDR1 SGHTA, CDR2 FQGNSA. This CDR3 contains 13 residues. Trimming shortened V by 3 bases and J by 7 bases, and 13 bases separated the two germline ends. The CDR3 sequence: CASSFHRSLEQYF. CDR3 in DNA: TGTGCCAGCAGCTTTCACCGGTCCCTGGAGCAGTACTTC.

A few counts support this clonotype. The gene calls are TRBV7-9 and TRBJ2-6, with TRBD1 identical over 7 bases. V shed 6 bases and J 2 bases; nucleotides not matched to a gene: 7. The CDR3 loop spans 16 amino acids. The germline CDR1 and CDR2 sequences are SEHNR and FQNEAQ (reference sequence). The CDR3 loop reads CASSFGQAAGANVLTF. CDR3 bases: TGTGCCAGCAGTTTTGGACAGGCGGCTGGGGCCAACGTCCTGACTTTC.

This clonotype was counted many times. The rearrangement uses TRBV28 and TRBJ2-2; D gene uncertain. Germline CDR1 reads MDHEN; CDR2 reads SYDVKM. V was pared by 1 base and J by 7 bases, with 4 bases between. CDR3 length equals 12 residues. Here the CDR3 reads CASSLFNGELFF. The CDR3 DNA sequence: TGTGCCAGCAGTTTATTCAACGGGGAGCTGTTTTTT.

This clonotype appeared many times. The rearrangement links TRBV12-3 or TRBV12-4 to TRBJ2-3, with a tentative D call TRBD2 (5 bases). The CDR3 runs to 17 residues. The ends were cut back, 0 bases at V and 6 bases at J, with 19 bases in the middle. The CDR3 loop reads CASSLAAASPIRDTQYF. As DNA, the CDR3 is TGTGCCAGCAGTTTAGCCGCGGCTAGCCCTATTAGGGATACGCAGTATTTT.

This chain uses TRBV7-2 with TRBJ2-1, with TRBD2 matching 7 bases. Germline V gene data show CDR1 as SGHTA and CDR2 as FQGNSA. CDR3 length: 15 amino acids. Trimming took 1 base from V and 7 from J; bases not matched to a gene: 7. DNA for the CDR3: TGTGCCAGCAGCTTAGGCGGGAGAGGCGGTAATGAGCAGTTCTTC. It translates to CASSLGGRGGNEQFF.

The V call is TRBV28, the J call TRBJ2-2; maybe TRBD2 (5 bases). V was clipped by 10 bases and J by 0 bases, with 12 bases between them. CDR1 and CDR2 (germline): MDHEN, SYDVKM. The CDR3 has 14 residues. CDR3 protein: CATRTEANTGELFF. CDR3 nucleotide sequence: TGTGCCACACGGACGGAGGCGAACACCGGGGAGCTGTTTTTT.

This clonotype was seen many times. The chain has TRBV24-1 and TRBJ2-1, with a weak D call TRBD1 (5 bases). This CDR3 has 13 residues. The V gene's germline CDR1 is KGHDR and CDR2 SFDVKD. V lost 2 bases to trimming and J lost 13 bases, with 14 bases between them. The CDR3 here is CATSDWFVGLQFF. The CDR3 DNA reads as TGTGCCACCAGTGATTGGTTTGTGGGGCTCCAGTTCTTC.

This clonotype was seen many times. The V and J genes are TRBV6-2 or TRBV6-3 and TRBJ2-1; D is unresolved. CDR3 length: 18 residues. Trimming pared 0 bases from V and 0 bases from J, leaving 15 bases between. Germline CDR1 MNHEY, CDR2 SVGEGT. The CDR3 DNA reads TGTGCCAGCAGTTACTCAGAGTCCTCCTTGAGCTCCTACAATGAGCAGTTCTTC. Amino acid sequence: CASSYSESSLSSYNEQFF.

The table lists this clonotype with a few counts. This chain connects TRBV28 to TRBJ1-1; D gene uncertain. This CDR3 has 10 residues. The germline V gene encodes CDR1 MDHEN and CDR2 SYDVKM. The V end lost 6 bases, the J end lost 7 bases, and 6 bases lay between the germline ends. In DNA, the CDR3 is TGTGCCAGCAGAAGTAATGAAGCTTTCTTT. Amino acid sequence: CASRSNEAFF.

V usage is TRBV29-1 and J usage is TRBJ1-2, with D possibly TRBD1 on 6 matching bases. Trimming shortened V by 7 bases and J by 5 bases, and 11 bases separated the two germline ends. The CDR3 length is 11 residues. Germline V gene lookup returns CDR1 SQVTM and CDR2 ANQGSEA. The CDR3 DNA reads as TGCAGCGCGACAGGTCGGTATGGCTACACCTTC. This encodes CSATGRYGYTF. Complete variable domain (other parts from reference TRBV29-1 and TRBJ1-2): SAVISQKPSRDICQRGTSLTIQCQVDSQVTMMFWYRQQPGQSLTLIATANQGSEATYESGFVIDKFPISRPNLTFSTLTVSNMSPEDSSIYLCSATGRYGYTFGSGTRLTVV.

This clonotype was counted many times. This chain joins TRBV2 and TRBJ2-7, with D possibly matching TRBD2 (6 bases). Between the trimmed V and J ends, which lost 2 bases and 0 bases, there was a span of 14 bases. Germline V gene sequence: CDR1 SNHLY, CDR2 FYNNEI. The CDR3 covers 16 residues. Here the CDR3 DNA reads TGTGCCAGCAGTGAATTCGGCGGGAAAAGCTCCTACGAGCAGTACTTC. This encodes CASSEFGGKSSYEQYF.

The chain uses TRBV5-1 and TRBJ2-1; 13 bases map to TRBD2. This CDR3 contains 17 residues. The V gene's germline CDR1 is SGHRS and CDR2 YFSETQ. V lost 2 bases and J lost 6; bases outside the gene matches: 8. CDR3 DNA: TGCGCCAGCAGCTTCGGACTAGCGGGAGAATCTGCCAATGAGCAGTTCTTC. Protein sequence: CASSFGLAGESANEQFF.

Comment on this clonotype: Just one base apart from a much larger clone, this may be a read error. V usage is TRBV27 and J usage is TRBJ1-1; D gene unclear. Trimming removed 5 bases at V and 4 bases at J, with 20 bases between. The CDR3 is made up of 16 amino acids. Germline-derived CDR1 and CDR2 are MNHEY and SMNVEV (reference sequence). The DNA for the CDR3 is TGTGCCAGCAGTCGGAGAGGCCCTACATGGGGCACTGAAGCTTTCTTT. Translated: CASSRRGPTWGTEAFF.